The 5 T cell receptor beta chains below were found in one sample sequenced in a study of identical twins (dated by TCRdb to between 2015 and 2016). Receptors were amplified or captured by 5' RACE. The instrument given in TCRdb is Illumina HiSeq 2000. TCRdb reprocessed the public reads (quality trimming at Q25 with fastp, clone calling with MiXCR) and kept in-frame beta chains. Under each unique CDR3 protein, matching rows form one entry showing the most common genes and DNA. The sample table shows over 600,000 distinct CDR3 sequences, and around 20% are seen once. The leading ten clones occupy over 4% of the sample. The sample also formed part of further work on T cells expressing NK-cell markers.

The sample taken for sequencing was PBMCs. The receptor source for this set is a woman aged 18-29 years in good health.

This clonotype was detected many times. This rearrangement joins TRBV2 to TRBJ1-5; TRBD1 matches at 10 bases. The CDR3 spans 14 residues. V was pared by 4 bases and J by 4 bases, with 1 base of the junction left unmatched. The germline gives CDR1 SNHLY, CDR2 FYNNEI. The CDR3 nucleotides are TGTGCCAGCAGTGGACAGGGGGCAAATCAGCCCCAGCATTTT. It translates to CASSGQGANQPQHF. Combining the CDR3 with reference TRBV2 and TRBJ1-5 gives the whole variable domain EPEVTQTPSHQVTQMGQEVILRCVPISNHLYFYWYRQILGQKVEFLVSFYNNEISEKSEIFDDQFSVERPDGSNFTLKIRSTKLEDSAMYFCASSGQGANQPQHFGDGTRLSIL.

This clonotype was seen only a few times. V gene TRBV5-1 combines with J gene TRBJ2-7, with D tentatively TRBD1 (5 bases). Trimming pared 1 base from V and 0 bases from J, leaving 23 bases between. Germline CDR1 is SGHRS and CDR2 is YFSETQ. CDR3 length: 19 amino acids. The CDR3 loop is CASSLQLVGAPPSSYEQYF. The DNA for the CDR3 is TGCGCCAGCAGCTTGCAGCTAGTTGGGGCCCCCCCGAGCTCCTACGAGCAGTACTTC.

This clonotype showed up many times. The chain is built from TRBV7-2 and TRBJ1-5; D gene unclear. CDR1 and CDR2 (germline): SGHTA, FQGNSA. The CDR3 spans 15 residues. Trimming took off 5 bases at V and 11 bases at J, with 22 bases between the two ends. CDR3 coding DNA: TGTGCCAGCAGCCCTGGTGGTGGAGGGAGAGTGGCCCAGCATTTT. Its translation is CASSPGGGGRVAQHF.

V gene TRBV29-1 combines with J gene TRBJ2-3; no clear D gene. There are 13 residues in the CDR3. The germline V gene has CDR1 SQVTM and CDR2 ANQGSEA. V dropped 8 bases and J dropped 0 bases, with 12 bases sitting between them. The CDR3 sequence is CSYGRQSTDTQYF. CDR3 nucleotides: TGCAGCTATGGCCGGCAGAGCACAGATACGCAGTATTTT.

This clonotype was detected ten times or more. The chain has TRBV7-2 and TRBJ2-7, with no clear D. CDR3 length equals 13 residues. Germline V lookup: CDR1 SGHTA, CDR2 FQGNSA. Trimming left V 2 bases short and J 2 bases short, with 7 bases between. The CDR3 DNA is TGTGCCAGCAGCTTACTTGGACCCTACGAGCAGTACTTC. Translating gives CASSLLGPYEQYF.